A single T cell receptor beta chain is shown here with its context. This CDR3 contains 16 residues. Germline V gives CDR1 MNHNS, CDR2 SASEGT. V trimming: 4 bases; J trimming: 1 base; junction bases outside the gene matches: 5. The data were produced by immunoSEQ multiplex PCR, yet TCRdb's version contains in-frame clones alone and is incomplete. The repertoire consists of about 67,000 clones, with 90% to 95% occurring once and the leading ten covering about 1.6%. This sample was included in a study of T cell changes during pregnancy in multiple sclerosis. This receptor was taken from a female donor with multiple sclerosis, enrolled in a pregnancy study. J is TRBJ2-1 and V is TRBV6-1, with 9 bases lining up with TRBD1. Sequenced here: peripheral blood, sampled after pregnancy. This chain's CDR3 is CASSAGTGRSYNEQFF. CDR3 sequence (DNA): TGTGCCAGCAGTGCCGGGACAGGGCGATCCTACAATGAGCAGTTCTTC.